One sample yielded the 32 T cell receptor beta chains listed below, sequenced in a study of CDR3 diversity in severe acne. One entry per CDR3 protein, called by TCRdb with MiXCR from the PCR reads. The sample yields roughly 93,000 distinct CDR3 sequences, about 53% seen once. The sample was blood. The receptors stem from a male donor with severe acne vulgaris.

This clonotype was detected a few times. The CDR3 DNA sequence: TGTGCCAGCAGCGGAAGCAGCGGGAGTATCTACGAGCAGTACTTC. Its protein is CASSGSSGSIYEQYF. The V and J genes are TRBV9 and TRBJ2-7; TRBD2 matches 8 bases. V gave up 3 bases and J gave up 3 bases; unmatched junction bases: 8. The CDR3 contains 15 residues. Germline-derived CDR1 and CDR2 are SGDLS and YYNGEE.

The chain employs TRBV11-3 and TRBJ2-5; 8 nucleotides align to TRBD2. Trimming cost V 1 base and J 5 bases; bases outside gene matches: 15. Looked up from germline, CDR1 is SGHNT and CDR2 is YENEEA. The CDR3 is made up of 18 amino acids. The CDR3 protein is CASSLGGRTSSAPETQYF. The CDR3 DNA is TGTGCCAGCAGCTTAGGGGGACGGACTAGCTCAGCTCCCGAGACCCAGTACTTC.

The V call is TRBV19, the J call TRBJ1-2; D ambiguous. The CDR3 is 11 residues long. CDR1 and CDR2 from the germline V gene are LNHDA and SQIVND (reference sequence). V was cut by 7 bases and J by 0 bases, with 3 bases left in between. CDR3 protein: CASMANYGYTF. In nucleotides, the CDR3 is TGTGCCAGTATGGCTAACTATGGCTACACCTTC.

Many counts were recorded for this clonotype. The V call is TRBV5-8, the J call TRBJ2-2; 7 bases map to TRBD2. The germline V gene has CDR1 SGHTS and CDR2 YDEGEE. V was clipped by 4 bases and J by 4 bases; unmatched bases: 13. The CDR3 loop spans 17 amino acids. The CDR3 sequence is CASSILSLAVATGELFF. The CDR3 DNA reads as TGTGCCAGCAGCATTCTTTCGCTAGCGGTCGCCACCGGGGAGCTGTTTTTT.

This clonotype was seen a handful of times. J is TRBJ2-1 and V is TRBV20-1, with D maybe TRBD2 (6 bases). Per germline, CDR1 DFQATT and CDR2 SNEGSKA (reference sequence). The CDR3 extends over 16 amino acids. V dropped 6 bases and J dropped 1 base, with 19 bases sitting between them. CDR3 nucleotide sequence: TGCAGTGCCAGCAGTCCCAAGCGGGTGTCCTACAATGAGCAGTTCTTC. It codes for CSASSPKRVSYNEQFF.

This clonotype qualifies as medium-sized. The CDR3 loop is CASGGAYNQPQHF. The CDR3 DNA follows: TGTGCCAGCGGGGGCGCTTACAATCAGCCCCAGCATTTT. The rearrangement joins TRBV12-3 or TRBV12-4 to TRBJ1-5; D possibly corresponds to TRBD1 (6 bases). The CDR3 consists of 13 residues. V lost 8 bases and J lost 3, with 11 bases in between.

Comment on this clonotype: Relative to the germline gene, one junction end is altered; a read error may explain this. V and J are TRBV12-3 or TRBV12-4 and TRBJ2-7, with 9 bases fitting TRBD1. The CDR3 spans 16 residues. The CDR3 reads CASSLRGDRASYGQYF. The CDR3 region has the DNA TGTGCCAGCAGTTTGAGGGGGGACAGGGCCTCCTACGGGCAGTACTTC.

The J gene is TRBJ1-3, the V gene TRBV7-2; TRBD1 matches at 9 bases. Per germline, CDR1 SGHTA and CDR2 FQGNSA. This CDR3 is built from 13 residues. Trimming removed 6 bases from V and 8 bases from J; junction bases left unmatched: 5. In DNA form, the CDR3 reads TGTGCCAGCAGAACAGGGGGCGCGGACACCATATATTTT. It encodes CASRTGGADTIYF.

The rearrangement joins TRBV25-1 to TRBJ1-2; tentative D call: TRBD1 (6 bases). This CDR3 has 12 residues. Per the germline V gene, CDR1 is MGHDK and CDR2 is SYGVNS. The V and J ends lost 2 bases and 8 bases respectively, with 9 bases between them. In DNA form, the CDR3 reads TGTGCCAGCAGTGAACGGGGGCAAGGCTACACCTTC. Translated, it gives CASSERGQGYTF.

This clonotype was seen at least ten times. The chain links TRBV18 to TRBJ2-5; 9 bases match TRBD1. Unmatched junction bases numbered 12, after V lost 6 bases and J lost 4 bases. This CDR3 is built from 16 residues. In germline, CDR1 is KGHSH, CDR2 LQKENI. The CDR3 loop reads CASSSLQGALGETQYF. In DNA form, the CDR3 reads TGTGCCAGCTCTTCCCTACAGGGGGCGTTGGGAGAGACCCAGTACTTC.

This clonotype was seen more than once but under ten times. A clone one base away is much larger, so this may be a read error. This CDR3 reads CAISEGVSSPLHF. DNA for the CDR3: TGTGCCATCAGTGAAGGCGTTAGTTCACCCCTCCACTTT. The J gene is TRBJ1-6, the V gene TRBV10-3; no clear D. The CDR3 spans 13 residues. Germline V gene sequence: CDR1 ENHRY, CDR2 SYGVKD. The V gene lost 3 bases and the J gene lost 9 bases, with 9 bases spanning the gap.

This rearrangement joins TRBV27 to TRBJ1-4, with unresolved D. V lost 6 bases and J lost 0, with 14 bases in between. The V gene's germline CDR1 is MNHEY and CDR2 SMNVEV (reference sequence). CDR3 size: 16 residues. The CDR3 spells CASSLAVAATNEKLFF. The CDR3 coding sequence is TGTGCCAGCAGCTTGGCAGTTGCCGCAACTAATGAAAAACTGTTTTTT.

Of note for this clonotype: A junction end diverges from the germline sequence, so it may reflect a read error. The chain employs TRBV6-5 and TRBJ1-6; tentative D call: TRBD1 (5 bases). The CDR3 spans 15 residues. The germline V gene encodes CDR1 MNHEY and CDR2 SVGAGI. The CDR3 is CASSPRRGTYSPLHF. The CDR3 DNA reads TGCGCCAGCAGTCCTCGACGGGGGACCTATTCACCCCTCCACTTT.

Comments on this clonotype: A much larger clone sits a single nucleotide away, making a read error possible. The V gene is TRBV19, the J gene TRBJ1-3; D uncertain. The length of the CDR3 is 14 residues. Germline values: CDR1 LNHDA, CDR2 SQIVND (reference sequence). Trimming cost V 8 bases and J 0 bases, with 11 bases left between them. CDR3 protein: CASGTLSSGNTIYF. The CDR3 nucleotides are TGTGCCAGTGGCACATTGAGCTCTGGAAACACCATATATTTT.

The genes are TRBV20-1 and TRBJ2-7; 10 bases line up with TRBD2. Germline-derived CDR1 and CDR2 are DFQATT and SNEGSKA (reference sequence). The V segment lost 0 bases and the J segment 1 base; nucleotides outside the gene matches: 6. This CDR3 is built from 16 residues. CDR3 amino acids: CSARDYASGSSYEQYF. In DNA, the CDR3 is TGCAGTGCTAGAGATTATGCTAGCGGGAGTTCCTACGAGCAGTACTTC.

The gene calls are TRBV28 and TRBJ1-6; the D gene is possibly TRBD1 (5 bases). The germline V gene has CDR1 MDHEN and CDR2 SYDVKM. V lost 4 bases and J 6 bases, leaving 16 bases between the germline ends. The CDR3 covers 16 residues. In nucleotides, the CDR3 is TGTGCCAGCAGTTCCCCAGGGTCATTCTTTAATTCACCCCTCCACTTT. Protein sequence: CASSSPGSFFNSPLHF.

Concerning this clonotype itself: The CDR3 does not end in the conserved phenylalanine or tryptophan, so this is likely a read error. The J gene is TRBJ2-5, the V gene TRBV6-1; 7 bases fit TRBD1. The junction had 8 bases not matched to a gene; V was cut back by 6 bases and J by 7 bases. This CDR3 has 13 residues. Germline CDR1 and CDR2: MNHNS and SASEGT. This CDR3 reads CASSPGQERTQYL. The CDR3 region has the DNA TGTGCCAGCAGCCCCGGACAGGAGCGGACCCAGTACCTC.

The J gene is TRBJ1-1, the V gene TRBV29-1; D is possibly TRBD1 (6 bases). Germline V gene lookup returns CDR1 SQVTM and CDR2 ANQGSEA. V was trimmed by 7 bases and J by 1 base, leaving 13 bases between them. The CDR3 consists of 13 residues. For the CDR3, the DNA is TGCAGCGCCCACCCGGGACAGAACACTGAAGCTTTCTTT. Amino acids: CSAHPGQNTEAFF.

This clonotype was seen repeatedly, ten times or more. A read error may be the cause here, since a much bigger clone is one base away. CDR3 nucleotides: TGCAGCGTTGAGAAGGGGGTTGGAGATGAGCAGTTCTTC. It is translated as CSVEKGVGDEQFF. The genes are TRBV29-1 and TRBJ2-1, with D tentatively TRBD1 (6 bases). With 3 bases removed from V and 8 bases from J, the gap between germline ends came to 14 bases. The CDR3 has 13 amino acids. The germline CDR1 and CDR2 sequences are SQVTM and ANQGSEA.

This chain links TRBV20-1 with TRBJ1-5; perhaps TRBD1 as D (6 bases). Germline CDR1 and CDR2: DFQATT and SNEGSKA (reference sequence). V was pared by 3 bases and J by 5 bases, with 20 bases between. This CDR3 has 16 amino acids. The CDR3 DNA reads TGCAGTGCTAGTCCCCTCCAGGACAGACTATATCAGCCCCAGCATTTT. Its protein product is CSASPLQDRLYQPQHF.

The chain employs TRBV15 and TRBJ1-2; D uncertain. This CDR3 has 11 residues. The V end was cut by 3 bases, the J end by 8 bases, with 7 bases between. Germline assignment: CDR1 LNHNV and CDR2 YYDKDF (reference sequence). Here the CDR3 DNA reads TGTGCCACCAGCAGGGGGAACGGCTACACCTTC. Translation: CATSRGNGYTF.

This clonotype appeared many times. The chain combines TRBV12-3 or TRBV12-4 with TRBJ1-5, with D hard to call. Deletions cut 3 bases from V and 0 bases from J, with 6 bases between. The CDR3 sequence is 14 residues long. The chain's CDR3 is CASSLVGSNQPQHF. CDR3 nucleotide sequence: TGTGCCAGCAGTTTGGTCGGTAGCAATCAGCCCCAGCATTTT.

There are a few counts of this clonotype. CDR3 residues: CASSLRPMSSGNTIYF. The CDR3 nucleotides are TGTGCCAGCAGCCTGCGTCCCATGAGCTCTGGAAACACCATATATTTT. V usage is TRBV7-8 and J usage is TRBJ1-3, with no clear D. CDR3 size: 16 residues. The germline V and J ends were trimmed by 5 bases and 0 bases, with 14 bases remaining between them. The germline V gene encodes CDR1 SGHVS and CDR2 FQNEAQ.

This clonotype was observed many times. The V and J genes are TRBV5-8 and TRBJ1-2; D gene uncertain. In germline, CDR1 is SGHTS, CDR2 YDEGEE. The ends were cut back, 0 bases at V and 10 bases at J, with 16 bases in the middle. The CDR3 totals 14 residues. This CDR3 is CASSLADMTRDYTF. DNA of the CDR3: TGTGCCAGCAGCTTGGCCGACATGACCCGGGACTACACCTTC.

This clonotype was picked up a small number of times. V and J are TRBV2 and TRBJ1-2; D is uncertain. Trimming left V 3 bases short and J 5 bases short, with 7 bases between. The CDR3 is 12 residues long. Germline CDR1 and CDR2: SNHLY and FYNNEI. For the CDR3, the DNA is TGTGCCAGCAGTGATAATAAGTATGGCTACACCTTC. It yields the protein CASSDNKYGYTF.

This chain uses TRBV11-2 with TRBJ2-3; 12 nucleotides align to TRBD2. The CDR3 covers 16 residues. The V gene end was trimmed by 1 base and the J gene end by 5 bases; junction bases not matched to a gene: 4. Germline CDR1 SGHAT, CDR2 FQNNGV. The CDR3 here is CASSLGLAGEGDTQYF. In nucleotides, the CDR3 is TGTGCCAGCAGCTTAGGACTAGCGGGAGAAGGAGATACGCAGTATTTT.

The sample holds a few counts of this clonotype. The rearrangement joins TRBV7-6 to TRBJ1-1; 7 bases line up with TRBD1. The germline CDR1 and CDR2 sequences are SGHVS and FNYEAQ. The V gene end was trimmed by 4 bases and the J gene end by 0 bases; junction bases not matched to a gene: 5. The CDR3 is 15 residues long. This chain's CDR3 is CASSYTGVMNTEAFF. The CDR3 DNA follows: TGTGCCAGCAGCTACACAGGGGTCATGAACACTGAAGCTTTCTTT.

The V call is TRBV19, the J call TRBJ1-5, with D uncertain. V lost 5 bases and J 6 bases, leaving 14 bases between the germline ends. This CDR3 region has 14 residues. The germline CDR1 and CDR2 sequences are LNHDA and SQIVND (reference sequence). The CDR3 DNA reads TGTGCCAGTAGTCGAGAGGGCGAAACTCAGCCCCAGCATTTT. It translates to CASSREGETQPQHF.

The rearrangement links TRBV20-1 to TRBJ2-1; 11 positions match TRBD2. Germline loops: CDR1 DFQATT, CDR2 SNEGSKA (reference sequence). With V trimmed by 8 bases and J by 3 bases, 9 bases remained unmatched. The CDR3 has 15 amino acids. The CDR3 DNA reads as TGCAGTTCCGGGACTAGCGGAGAGCACTACAATGAGCAGTTCTTC. It encodes CSSGTSGEHYNEQFF.

The CDR3 spells CASSQGRQVALDTQYF. The CDR3 DNA reads as TGCGCCAGCAGCCAAGGCCGGCAGGTCGCACTAGATACGCAGTATTTT. V is TRBV4-1 and J is TRBJ2-3; no definite D call. Trimming stripped 1 base from V and 5 bases from J, with 16 bases between. Germline V gene lookup returns CDR1 MGHRA and CDR2 YSYEKL. The length of the CDR3 is 16 residues.

Only a few counts were recorded for this clonotype. The chain combines TRBV6-4 with TRBJ1-5; the D is unclear. V was trimmed by 6 bases and J by 1 base, leaving 7 bases between them. The CDR3 totals 13 residues. Germline V gene lookup returns CDR1 MRHNA and CDR2 SNTAGT. DNA of the CDR3: TGTGCCAGCAGCTACACGAGCAATCAGCCCCAGCATTTT. This gives the protein CASSYTSNQPQHF.

The J gene is TRBJ2-2, the V gene TRBV19, with D unclear. Germline V lookup: CDR1 LNHDA, CDR2 SQIVND (reference sequence). CDR3 size: 15 residues. The V gene lost 7 bases and the J gene lost 4 bases, with 16 bases spanning the gap. For the CDR3, the DNA is TGTGCCAGTAAGGTTTTAGGGTCGAGCACCGGGGAGCTGTTTTTT. Translation: CASKVLGSSTGELFF.